The entry that follows covers one TCR beta chain sequence. Its cognate antigen is unknown. The data originate from a study of T cells in localized non-small cell lung cancer. The study's findings and limits: Uninvolved nearby lung showed the greatest T cell clonality, exceeding that found in tumor.

Germline CDR1 is SGHAT and CDR2 is FQNNGV. Trimming took off 2 bases at V and 7 bases at J, with 14 bases between the two ends. CDR3 size: 15 residues. Profiled with immunoSEQ multiplex PCR; TCRdb holds only in-frame clones, not every one. The sample has around 140,000 clones, around 90% seen once. The receptor's source is a female donor of 60 years or more with stage I lung adenocarcinoma. The chain joins TRBV11-2 to TRBJ1-4; the D gene is possibly TRBD1 (6 bases). Sequencing was performed on peripheral blood, taken before any cancer treatment. This CDR3 is CASSLRGARGEKLFF. The CDR3 DNA is TGTGCCAGCAGCTTAAGGGGGGCGCGTGGTGAAAAACTGTTTTTT.